This entry describes one TCR beta chain. No antigen is known for it. This sample stems from a study of regulatory T cells in long-lasting Graves disease. Findings and limits, study-wide: Persistent Graves' patients possessed reduced TCR diversity relative to recently diagnosed ones.

iRepertoire HTBI primers and Arm-PCR of CDR3 regions built TCR beta libraries. Via MiXCR, TCRdb re-called the multiplex PCR reads, giving one row per CDR3 protein. The sample records 420,000 or so distinct CDR3 sequences, roughly a quarter being singletons. Time point in this sample: persistent/refractory GD, antithyroid drugs over 5 years with positive TRAb. Extracted PBMC RNA gave rise to the TCR library. This CDR3 is 13 amino acids long. The V gene lost 5 bases and the J gene lost 9 bases, with 14 bases spanning the gap. CDR1 and CDR2 from the germline V gene are WSHSY and SAAADI. The chain has TRBV10-2 and TRBJ2-1; D is possibly TRBD2 (5 bases). Sequenced material: peripheral blood mononuclear cells (PBMCs), taken when the disease was refractory, from a patient treated with antithyroid drugs. The sequence was obtained from a female donor with Graves disease. Here the CDR3 reads CASSFSVLGEQFF. CDR3 DNA sequence: TGCGCCAGCAGTTTTAGCGTTTTGGGTGAGCAGTTCTTC.